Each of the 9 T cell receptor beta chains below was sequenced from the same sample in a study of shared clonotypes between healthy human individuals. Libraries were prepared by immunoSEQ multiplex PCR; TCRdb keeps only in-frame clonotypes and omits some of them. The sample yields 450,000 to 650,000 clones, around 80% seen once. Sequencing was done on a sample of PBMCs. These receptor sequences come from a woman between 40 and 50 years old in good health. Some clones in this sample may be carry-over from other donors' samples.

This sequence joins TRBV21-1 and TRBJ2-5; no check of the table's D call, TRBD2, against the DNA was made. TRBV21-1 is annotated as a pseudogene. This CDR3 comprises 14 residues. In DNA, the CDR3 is TGTGCCAGCAGCGGCGGGTCCCCACAAGAGACCCAGTACTTC. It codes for CASSGGSPQETQYF.

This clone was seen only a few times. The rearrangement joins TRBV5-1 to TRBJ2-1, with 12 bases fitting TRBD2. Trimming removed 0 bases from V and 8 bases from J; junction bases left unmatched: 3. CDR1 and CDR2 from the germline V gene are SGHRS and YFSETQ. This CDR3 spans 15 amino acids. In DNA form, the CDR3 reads TGCGCCAGCAGCTTGGGGACTAGCGGGATGGATGAGCAGTTCTTC. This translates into CASSLGTSGMDEQFF.

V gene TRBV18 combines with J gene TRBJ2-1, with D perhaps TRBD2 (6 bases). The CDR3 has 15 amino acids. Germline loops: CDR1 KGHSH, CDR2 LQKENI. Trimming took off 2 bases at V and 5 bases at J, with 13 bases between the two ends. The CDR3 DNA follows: TGTGCCAGCTCACCAGTGACTAGTTCCAACAATGAGCAGTTCTTC. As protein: CASSPVTSSNNEQFF.

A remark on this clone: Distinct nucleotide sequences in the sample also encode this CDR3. CDR3 loop: CASSVAAGSETQYF. In nucleotides, the CDR3 is TGTGCCAGCAGCGTAGCGGCGGGATCCGAGACCCAGTACTTC. J is TRBJ2-5 and V is TRBV9, with a tentative D call TRBD2 (6 bases). Germline V gene data show CDR1 as SGDLS and CDR2 as YYNGEE. The ends were cut back, 0 bases at V and 5 bases at J, with 11 bases in the middle. The length of the CDR3 is 14 residues.

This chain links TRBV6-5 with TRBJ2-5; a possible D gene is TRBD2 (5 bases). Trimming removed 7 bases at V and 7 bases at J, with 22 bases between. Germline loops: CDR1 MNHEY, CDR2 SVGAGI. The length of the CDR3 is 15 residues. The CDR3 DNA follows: TGTGCCAGCACCTCCTCGGGGTCCAGGCTTCGGACCCAGTACTTC. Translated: CASTSSGSRLRTQYF.

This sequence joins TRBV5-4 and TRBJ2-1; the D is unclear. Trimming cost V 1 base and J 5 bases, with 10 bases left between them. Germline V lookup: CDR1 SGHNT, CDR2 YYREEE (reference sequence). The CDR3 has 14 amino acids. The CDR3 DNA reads TGTGCCAGCAGCTTGAGTTCGGCGGACAATGAGCAGTTCTTC. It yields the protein CASSLSSADNEQFF.

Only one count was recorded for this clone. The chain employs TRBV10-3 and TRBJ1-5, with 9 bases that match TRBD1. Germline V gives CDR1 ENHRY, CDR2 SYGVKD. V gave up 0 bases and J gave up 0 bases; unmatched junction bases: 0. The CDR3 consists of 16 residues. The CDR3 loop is CAISESDRGSNQPQHF. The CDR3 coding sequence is TGTGCCATCAGTGAGTCGGACAGGGGTAGCAATCAGCCCCAGCATTTT.

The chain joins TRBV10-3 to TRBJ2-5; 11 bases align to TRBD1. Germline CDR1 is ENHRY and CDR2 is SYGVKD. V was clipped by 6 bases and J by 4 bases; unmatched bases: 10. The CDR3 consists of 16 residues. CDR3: CAISYRTGGASETQYF. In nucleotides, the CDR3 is TGTGCCATCAGCTACCGGACAGGGGGCGCGTCAGAGACCCAGTACTTC.

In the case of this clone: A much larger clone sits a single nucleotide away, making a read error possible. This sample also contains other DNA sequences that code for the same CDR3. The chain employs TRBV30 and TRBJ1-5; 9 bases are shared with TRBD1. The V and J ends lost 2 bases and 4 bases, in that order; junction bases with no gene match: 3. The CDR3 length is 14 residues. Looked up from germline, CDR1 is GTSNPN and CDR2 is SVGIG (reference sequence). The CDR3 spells CAWSMGQGNQPQHF. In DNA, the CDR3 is TGTGCCTGGAGTATGGGACAGGGTAATCAGCCCCAGCATTTT.